This TCR beta chain was found in a study of blood T cell repertoires in COVID-19. Authors' methods: Amplification of reference gene primers provided the estimated nucleated cell counts. Sequenced by immunoSEQ multiplex PCR; TCRdb stores in-frame clones only, minus some. V and J calls and clone size are those listed in that table; D and trimming were worked out from the DNA. The table shows more than 150,000 clones, with roughly 83% occurring only once. Germline loops: CDR1 LGHNA, CDR2 YNFKEQ. V lost 6 bases to trimming and J lost 5 bases, with 11 bases between them. This CDR3 comprises 12 residues. Sequenced sample: peripheral blood. The source of this sequence is a man younger than 30 with active or convalescent COVID-19. The chain links TRBV4-2 to TRBJ2-7; D possibly corresponds to TRBD1 (6 bases). Here the CDR3 DNA reads TGTGCCAGCAGACAGGGTGCCAACGAGCAGTACTTC. Protein sequence: CASRQGANEQYF.